Shown below are 28 T cell receptor beta chains from a single sample sequenced in a study of T cell repertoires in cytomegalovirus infection. TCRdb passed the reads through MiXCR, listing each CDR3 protein once. The sample holds roughly 700,000 distinct CDR3 sequences, around 30% seen once. Which antigens these TCRs recognize remains unknown. Source: cultured PBMCs, taken from culture after CMV antigen stimulation. Receptors were obtained from a human donor in good health (CMV status not recorded). Some clones in this sample may be carry-over from other donors' samples.

The gene calls are TRBV11-2 and TRBJ1-1; D gene unclear. Germline values: CDR1 SGHAT, CDR2 FQNNGV. V lost 6 bases, J lost 2 bases, and 13 bases lay in between. There are 14 residues in the CDR3. The CDR3 bases are TGTGCCAGCAGTGAGAGGCTAATCAACACTGAAGCTTTCTTT. Translated: CASSERLINTEAFF.

The chain recombines TRBV12-3 or TRBV12-4 with TRBJ2-1; D may be TRBD1 (5 bases). Trimming removed 6 bases from V and 8 bases from J, with 11 bases in between. This CDR3 is built from 12 residues. CDR3: CASSPLGHEQFF. The DNA for the CDR3 is TGTGCCAGCAGCCCCTTGGGGCATGAGCAGTTCTTC.

This clonotype appeared a few times. The chain links TRBV27 to TRBJ2-4; D is possibly TRBD1 (5 bases). The CDR3 length is 16 residues. CDR1 is MNHEY and CDR2 is SMNVEV in the germline V gene (reference sequence). V lost 4 bases and J 0 bases, leaving 13 bases between the germline ends. The CDR3 protein is CASSSTQGLAKNIQYF. The CDR3, as DNA: TGTGCCAGCAGTTCTACGCAGGGCCTAGCCAAAAACATTCAGTACTTC.

This clonotype came up a few times. This rearrangement joins TRBV19 to TRBJ2-7; D not certain. The V gene's germline CDR1 is LNHDA and CDR2 SQIVND (reference sequence). V was pared by 8 bases and J by 3 bases, with 14 bases between. This CDR3 has 13 amino acids. The DNA of the CDR3 is TGTGCCAGTGCCGCTGATTACCGCTACGAGCAGTACTTC. The encoded protein is CASAADYRYEQYF.

This clonotype was recorded at least ten times. The chain has TRBV11-2 and TRBJ1-1, with TRBD1 identical over 8 bases. Germline V gene data show CDR1 as SGHAT and CDR2 as FQNNGV. The CDR3 is made up of 13 amino acids. The junction had 0 bases not matched to a gene; V was cut back by 5 bases and J by 1 base. The chain's CDR3 is CASSGQGNTEAFF. The DNA for the CDR3 is TGTGCCAGCAGCGGACAGGGGAACACTGAAGCTTTCTTT.

The V gene is TRBV28, the J gene TRBJ2-3; TRBD1 might be the D (6 bases). The CDR3 is 13 residues long. The V end lost 5 bases, the J end lost 7 bases, and 13 bases lay between the germline ends. Germline V CDR1 and CDR2: MDHEN, SYDVKM. CDR3 region: CASSDRPVNTQYF. The CDR3, as DNA: TGTGCCAGCAGTGACAGGCCGGTGAATACGCAGTATTTT.

CDR3 amino acids: CASSRLAWGNQPQHF. The CDR3 DNA follows: TGTGCCAGTAGCCGGCTCGCTTGGGGGAATCAGCCCCAGCATTTT. The rearrangement links TRBV19 to TRBJ1-5, with a tentative D call TRBD1 (5 bases). In germline, CDR1 is LNHDA, CDR2 SQIVND (reference sequence). The V end was cut by 6 bases, the J end by 4 bases, with 16 bases between. This CDR3 comprises 15 residues. The variable domain in full, with the rest retrieved from reference TRBV19 and TRBJ1-5, is DGGITQSPKYLFRKEGQNVTLSCEQNLNHDAMYWYRQDPGQGLRLIYYSQIVNDFQKGDIAEGYSVSREKKESFPLTVTSAQKNPTAFYLCASSRLAWGNQPQHFGDGTRLSIL.

This clonotype was counted between two and nine times. The chain carries TRBV7-2 and TRBJ2-1, with no clear D. Germline V lookup: CDR1 SGHTA, CDR2 FQGNSA. There are 14 residues in the CDR3. Deletions cut 3 bases from V and 2 bases from J, with 8 bases between. CDR3 DNA sequence: TGTGCCAGCAGCTTTTCGACCCCCTACAATGAGCAGTTCTTC. As protein: CASSFSTPYNEQFF.

The V call is TRBV15, the J call TRBJ2-3; TRBD2 aligns across 7 bases. V gave up 2 bases and J gave up 0 bases; unmatched junction bases: 11. The CDR3 runs to 18 residues. The V gene's germline CDR1 is LNHNV and CDR2 YYDKDF (reference sequence). CDR3 region: CATSRSLDLGGSTDTQYF. The DNA of the CDR3 is TGTGCCACCAGCAGATCCCTCGATCTGGGGGGGAGCACAGATACGCAGTATTTT.

The rearrangement uses TRBV7-7 and TRBJ2-1, with a tentative D call TRBD2 (6 bases). The CDR3 is 12 residues long. Germline values: CDR1 SSHAT, CDR2 FNYEAQ (reference sequence). V gave up 5 bases and J gave up 9 bases, with 11 bases separating them. The CDR3 bases are TGTGCCAGCAGCAAGGAGGGCGGTGAGCAGTTCTTC. This encodes CASSKEGGEQFF.

This clonotype occurred many times. The chain has TRBV7-2 and TRBJ1-2, with D possibly TRBD1 on 5 matching bases. V was pared by 0 bases and J by 5 bases, with 16 bases between. This CDR3 spans 16 amino acids. CDR1 and CDR2 (germline): SGHTA, FQGNSA. This CDR3 reads CASSLAGGGGHYGYTF. CDR3 in DNA: TGTGCCAGCAGCTTAGCGGGGGGGGGAGGCCATTATGGCTACACCTTC.

DNA of the CDR3: TGCGCCAGCAGCTCCGCAGAGGCCAACTCTGGAAACACCATATATTTT. Residues: CASSSAEANSGNTIYF. The chain is built from TRBV5-1 and TRBJ1-3; unclear D gene. CDR1 is SGHRS, CDR2 YFSETQ, per germline. There are 16 residues in the CDR3. V lost 3 bases and J 0 bases, leaving 13 bases between the germline ends.

This clonotype has only a few counts. The rearrangement uses TRBV5-5 and TRBJ2-3; 7 bases agree with TRBD2. The germline V gene has CDR1 SGHKS and CDR2 YYEKEE (reference sequence). The V gene end was trimmed by 3 bases and the J gene end by 4 bases; junction bases not matched to a gene: 8. This CDR3 has 15 residues. The CDR3 coding sequence is TGTGCCAGCAGCTGGGGGGGACTTGACTCAGATACGCAGTATTTT. Its translation: CASSWGGLDSDTQYF.

V is TRBV19 and J is TRBJ2-5, with D maybe TRBD2 (6 bases). The ends were cut back, 3 bases at V and 7 bases at J, with 24 bases in the middle. This CDR3 spans 17 amino acids. In germline, CDR1 is LNHDA, CDR2 SQIVND (reference sequence). CDR3 sequence reads: CASSIKGSGVETGTQYF. Here the CDR3 DNA reads TGTGCCAGTAGTATTAAGGGGTCGGGGGTCGAAACGGGGACCCAGTACTTC.

This CDR3 reads CASSGIGKTQYF. The CDR3 DNA reads as TGTGCCAGCAGCGGGATTGGGAAGACCCAGTACTTC. This chain uses TRBV6-2 or TRBV6-3 with TRBJ2-5, with TRBD2 as a possible D gene (5 bases). This CDR3 is 12 amino acids long. CDR1 MNHEY and CDR2 SVGEGT come from the germline V gene. V lost 6 bases and J lost 6, with 11 bases in between.

This clonotype has just a few counts. The chain has TRBV6-1 and TRBJ2-1; D is possibly TRBD2 (5 bases). The CDR3 runs to 16 residues. From germline, CDR1 is MNHNS and CDR2 SASEGT. V was cut by 3 bases and J by 0 bases, with 12 bases left in between. Here the CDR3 reads CASSESSGSSYNEQFF. As DNA, the CDR3 is TGTGCCAGCAGTGAGTCAAGCGGAAGCTCCTACAATGAGCAGTTCTTC.

This clonotype was detected only a few times. The chain carries TRBV20-1 and TRBJ2-1, with D perhaps matching TRBD1 (6 bases). Germline V gives CDR1 DFQATT, CDR2 SNEGSKA (reference sequence). The CDR3 extends over 15 amino acids. The germline V and J ends were trimmed by 1 base and 7 bases, with 17 bases remaining between them. The CDR3 protein is CSARARDTYLNEQFF. DNA of the CDR3: TGCAGTGCTAGAGCCAGGGACACTTACCTGAATGAGCAGTTCTTC.

This clonotype has ten or more counts. The chain recombines TRBV7-2 with TRBJ2-1; no reliable D call. Trimming pared 1 base from V and 3 bases from J, leaving 4 bases between. Germline CDR1 is SGHTA and CDR2 is FQGNSA. This CDR3 has 13 residues. Here the CDR3 reads CASSLDVYNEQFF. For the CDR3, the DNA is TGTGCCAGCAGCTTAGACGTCTACAATGAGCAGTTCTTC.

This sequence joins TRBV7-2 and TRBJ1-2; tentatively, D is TRBD1 (5 bases). CDR1 SGHTA and CDR2 FQGNSA come from the germline V gene. The CDR3 is made up of 14 amino acids. V lost 5 bases, J lost 8 bases, and 18 bases lay in between. The CDR3 sequence: CASSRRRGDGGYTF. In nucleotides, the CDR3 is TGTGCCAGCAGCCGCAGAAGGGGCGACGGCGGCTACACCTTC.

This clonotype occurred a few times. The chain is built from TRBV7-8 and TRBJ2-3; perhaps TRBD2 as D (6 bases). In germline, CDR1 is SGHVS, CDR2 FQNEAQ. V lost 4 bases, J lost 1 base, and 15 bases lay in between. The length of the CDR3 is 16 residues. The CDR3 spells CASSSRLGGGTDTQYF. CDR3 coding DNA: TGTGCCAGCAGCTCCCGTCTCGGCGGGGGCACAGATACGCAGTATTTT.

The chain is built from TRBV7-6 and TRBJ2-2; no reliable D call. The germline gives CDR1 SGHVS, CDR2 FNYEAQ. CDR3 length equals 15 residues. V lost 3 bases and J lost 5, with 13 bases in between. CDR3 in DNA: TGTGCCAGCAGCTTTTGGGGTATGGAGACCGGGGAGCTGTTTTTT. Protein product: CASSFWGMETGELFF.

V gene TRBV6-2 or TRBV6-3 combines with J gene TRBJ2-1; D is perhaps TRBD2 (5 bases). The CDR3 loop spans 13 amino acids. V dropped 2 bases and J dropped 5 bases, with 7 bases sitting between them. CDR1 and CDR2 (germline): MNHEY, SVGEGT. For the CDR3, the DNA is TGTGCCAGCAGTTACCAAGCGGACAATGAGCAGTTCTTC. Translating gives CASSYQADNEQFF.

This clonotype has ten or more counts. V is TRBV7-2 and J is TRBJ1-2, with a possible D match to TRBD1 (5 bases). The ends were cut back, 5 bases at V and 4 bases at J, with 11 bases in the middle. This CDR3 is 13 amino acids long. Germline values: CDR1 SGHTA, CDR2 FQGNSA. The CDR3 coding sequence is TGTGCCAGCAGCCAACAGGAAAGCTATGGCTACACCTTC. Its protein is CASSQQESYGYTF. Based on the CDR3 plus reference TRBV7-2 and TRBJ1-2, the full variable domain is GAGVSQSPSNKVTEKGKDVELRCDPISGHTALYWYRQSLGQGLEFLIYFQGNSAPDKSGLPSDRFSAERTGGSVSTLTIQRTQQEDSAVYLCASSQQESYGYTFGSGTRLTVV.

V usage is TRBV10-2 and J usage is TRBJ2-3; D possibly corresponds to TRBD2 (6 bases). Germline V gives CDR1 WSHSY, CDR2 SAAADI. V was cut by 5 bases and J by 4 bases, with 10 bases left in between. This CDR3 contains 13 residues. The CDR3 here is CASSPTSPDTQYF. The CDR3 DNA reads as TGCGCCAGCAGTCCGACTAGTCCAGATACGCAGTATTTT.

The V call is TRBV5-4, the J call TRBJ2-5; TRBD1 agrees at 7 bases. Germline CDR1 is SGHNT and CDR2 is YYREEE (reference sequence). CDR3 size: 16 residues. Trimming cost V 5 bases and J 3 bases; bases outside gene matches: 13. The CDR3 is CASSPVPGTAKETQYF. The CDR3 DNA follows: TGTGCCAGCAGTCCCGTCCCCGGGACAGCCAAAGAGACCCAGTACTTC.

This clonotype occurred a few times. This chain uses TRBV12-3 or TRBV12-4 with TRBJ2-2, with D perhaps assigned TRBD1 or TRBD2 (7 bases each). V was trimmed by 3 bases and J by 3 bases, leaving 11 bases between them. The CDR3 runs 15 residues. The CDR3 here is CASSLGGGYTGELFF. CDR3 DNA: TGTGCCAGCAGTTTGGGAGGGGGCTACACCGGGGAGCTGTTTTTT.

The rearrangement uses TRBV5-1 and TRBJ2-6; D is possibly TRBD1 or TRBD2 (5 bases each). Trimming took off 0 bases at V and 11 bases at J, with 15 bases between the two ends. Germline CDR1 SGHRS, CDR2 YFSETQ. CDR3 size: 15 residues. CDR3 sequence: CASSLGDHRGDVLTF. For the CDR3, the DNA is TGCGCCAGCAGCTTGGGGGACCATAGAGGCGACGTCCTGACTTTC.

The genes are TRBV11-2 and TRBJ2-5; 7 bases are a match to TRBD1. V trimming: 5 bases; J trimming: 6 bases; junction bases outside the gene matches: 12. The CDR3 covers 15 residues. The germline V gene has CDR1 SGHAT and CDR2 FQNNGV. The CDR3 loop is CASSRPGQSSKTQYF. DNA of the CDR3: TGTGCCAGCAGCCGTCCGGGACAGAGCTCGAAGACCCAGTACTTC.